The 25 T cell receptor beta chains below all came from one sample that was sequenced in a study of T cell responses to AZD1222 COVID-19 vaccine (dated by TCRdb to about 2021). This sample's time point label indicates: baseline before first vaccination. The library was built by means of the immunoSEQ multiplex PCR assay. TCRdb took over this immuneACCESS table, retaining in-frame rearrangements with V and J assigned. Such tables are incomplete; in checked studies, under half of the missing clones stem from an unresolved V gene, and the remainder is unexplained. This sample lists under 150,000 clones; 85% to 95% were detected once. Approximately 5% of the sample goes to the ten largest clones. The material sequenced was peripheral blood, taken on day 0 of AZD1222 vaccination. Every receptor here comes from an adult in good health.

V is TRBV5-1 and J is TRBJ1-2, with TRBD1 matching over 8 bases. After removal of 2 bases from V and 7 bases from J, the junction contained 4 bases not matched to a gene. CDR1 and CDR2 from the germline V gene are SGHRS and YFSETQ. The CDR3 runs to 13 residues. The CDR3 region has the DNA TGCGCCAGCAGCTTCAGGACAGGGCTTGGCTACACCTTC. Translated: CASSFRTGLGYTF.

The chain combines TRBV19 with TRBJ1-5; no reliable D call. Germline V gives CDR1 LNHDA, CDR2 SQIVND (reference sequence). Trimming stripped 3 bases from V and 5 bases from J, with 8 bases between. The CDR3 has 13 amino acids. The CDR3 DNA sequence: TGTGCCAGTAGTATCCGGGAAGATCAGCCCCAGCATTTT. The encoded protein is CASSIREDQPQHF.

DNA of the CDR3: TGTGCCAGCAGCTCTTGGACTAGCGGGAGCAATGAGCAGTTCTTC. Translation gives CASSSWTSGSNEQFF. This chain connects TRBV7-2 to TRBJ2-1, with 13 positions matching TRBD2. Unmatched junction bases numbered 3, after V lost 4 bases and J lost 6 bases. CDR3 length: 15 amino acids. Per germline, CDR1 SGHTA and CDR2 FQGNSA.

The V gene is TRBV12-3 or TRBV12-4, the J gene TRBJ1-2, with D hard to call. This CDR3 has 13 residues. V was cut by 1 base and J by 7 bases, with 10 bases left in between. CDR3 bases: TGTGCCAGCAGTTTAGGTGGGGAAGGTGGCTACACCTTC. Its protein is CASSLGGEGGYTF.

This chain joins TRBV9 and TRBJ1-2; the D gene is possibly TRBD1 (6 bases). In germline, CDR1 is SGDLS, CDR2 YYNGEE. The CDR3 is 14 residues long. V lost 6 bases, J lost 5 bases, and 17 bases lay in between. The CDR3 coding sequence is TGTGCCAGCACCCCCCCCGGGGGACATTATGGCTACACCTTC. Its protein is CASTPPGGHYGYTF.

CDR3 DNA sequence: TGTGCCAGCAGCCCACGGGTAGCGGGGGGATCTGGGGCCAACGTCCTGACTTTC. It translates to CASSPRVAGGSGANVLTF. The rearrangement links TRBV5-4 to TRBJ2-6; TRBD2 matches 10 bases. The J segment lost 1 base and the V segment lost 4 bases, leaving 8 bases of the junction unmatched. This CDR3 region has 18 residues. CDR1 SGHNT and CDR2 YYREEE come from the germline V gene (reference sequence).

This chain joins TRBV4-1 and TRBJ1-5; D possibly corresponds to TRBD1 (6 bases). Trimming left V 0 bases short and J 2 bases short, with 11 bases between. The CDR3 sequence is 16 residues long. Germline V lookup: CDR1 MGHRA, CDR2 YSYEKL. CDR3 amino acids: CASSQEGGYGNQPQHF. The CDR3 nucleotides are TGCGCCAGCAGCCAAGAGGGGGGCTATGGCAATCAGCCCCAGCATTTT.

The chain joins TRBV27 to TRBJ1-2; 7 positions agree with TRBD1. The CDR3 runs to 13 residues. J gave up 4 bases and V 6 bases, and 5 bases lay outside the gene matches. CDR1 and CDR2 from the germline V gene are MNHEY and SMNVEV (reference sequence). The CDR3 reads CASSPTGSYGYTF. DNA of the CDR3: TGTGCCAGCAGCCCGACAGGGAGCTATGGCTACACCTTC.

CDR3 in DNA: TGTGCCAGCAGCCCCTATCGAGAAGGGGATTATGGCTACACCTTC. This codes for CASSPYREGDYGYTF. This rearrangement joins TRBV7-2 to TRBJ1-2, with D possibly being TRBD1 (5 bases). Germline CDR1 and CDR2: SGHTA and FQGNSA. Trimming pared 5 bases from V and 5 bases from J, leaving 18 bases between. CDR3 length: 15 amino acids.

V is TRBV7-9 and J is TRBJ2-3; D remains ambiguous. Trimming took off 1 base at V and 4 bases at J, with 3 bases between the two ends. CDR1 and CDR2 from the germline V gene are SEHNR and FQNEAQ (reference sequence). The CDR3 consists of 12 residues. CDR3 protein: CASSLEPDTQYF. CDR3 bases: TGTGCCAGCAGCTTAGAACCAGATACGCAGTATTTT. Looking up the rest from reference TRBV7-9 and TRBJ2-3 gives the full variable domain: DTGVSQNPRHKITKRGQNVTFRCDPISEHNRLYWYRQTLGQGPEFLTYFQNEAQLEKSRLLSDRFSAERPKGSFSTLEIQRTEQGDSAMYLCASSLEPDTQYFGPGTRLTVL.

This clone occurred once. The chain links TRBV7-8 to TRBJ2-6; 10 bases map to TRBD1. Germline values: CDR1 SGHVS, CDR2 FQNEAQ. This CDR3 has 18 residues. V was clipped by 4 bases and J by 0 bases; unmatched bases: 6. Written as DNA, the CDR3 is TGTGCCAGCAGCTCCGGACAGGGGGTTACCTCTGGGGCCAACGTCCTGACTTTC. Amino acids: CASSSGQGVTSGANVLTF.

The rearrangement joins TRBV20-1 to TRBJ1-1, with TRBD1 identical over 7 bases. Germline V lookup: CDR1 DFQATT, CDR2 SNEGSKA (reference sequence). This CDR3 is 10 amino acids long. The CDR3 reads CRTGEAEAFF. The CDR3 bases are TGCAGAACAGGGGAGGCTGAAGCTTTCTTT.

The chain joins TRBV18 to TRBJ1-3; D is unresolved. The CDR3 extends over 16 amino acids. The germline gives CDR1 KGHSH, CDR2 LQKENI. V lost 1 base and J 4 bases, leaving 14 bases between the germline ends. The CDR3 reads CASSPQDVDTGNTIYF. CDR3 DNA sequence: TGTGCCAGCTCACCACAAGACGTAGATACGGGAAACACCATATATTTT.

The table lists this clone with a count of one. The gene calls are TRBV10-3 and TRBJ1-3; D uncertain. The V end lost 7 bases, the J end lost 2 bases, and 12 bases lay between the germline ends. This CDR3 has 14 residues. Per the germline V gene, CDR1 is ENHRY and CDR2 is SYGVKD. The CDR3 DNA sequence: TGTGCCATCACCGAAGGAGGTCCTGGAAACACCATATATTTT. Translation gives CAITEGGPGNTIYF.

The chain uses TRBV27 and TRBJ2-2, with D uncertain. Trimming shortened V by 5 bases and J by 3 bases, and 13 bases separated the two germline ends. Germline CDR1 reads MNHEY; CDR2 reads SMNVEV (reference sequence). There are 15 residues in the CDR3. CDR3 DNA sequence: TGTGCCAGCAGTAGGCTCGCGTCGTACACCGGGGAGCTGTTTTTT. Translated: CASSRLASYTGELFF.

The chain couples TRBV6-5 to TRBJ1-2; perhaps TRBD1 as D (5 bases). The V and J ends lost 7 bases and 5 bases respectively, with 14 bases between them. CDR1 and CDR2 (germline): MNHEY, SVGAGI. The CDR3 extends over 13 amino acids. This CDR3 is CASNPGTDYGYTF. CDR3 nucleotides: TGTGCCAGCAACCCCGGGACGGATTATGGCTACACCTTC.

In its sample, this clone was seen a few times. The genes are TRBV30 and TRBJ2-7; TRBD2 is a possible D gene (6 bases). CDR3 length equals 13 residues. V was clipped by 2 bases and J by 3 bases, with 11 bases between them. Per the germline V gene, CDR1 is GTSNPN and CDR2 is SVGIG (reference sequence). CDR3 in DNA: TGTGCCTGGAGTCCCGGGACTGGCTACGAGCAGTACTTC. Its translation is CAWSPGTGYEQYF.

The table lists this clone with a few counts. The CDR3 loop is CASSLRLTGGSYEQYF. The CDR3 DNA is TGTGCCAGCAGTTTACGCCTTACGGGGGGCTCCTACGAGCAGTACTTC. This chain joins TRBV28 and TRBJ2-7, with TRBD2 matching 7 bases. The J segment lost 0 bases and the V segment lost 2 bases, leaving 7 bases of the junction unmatched. The CDR3 sequence is 16 residues long. The germline V gene has CDR1 MDHEN and CDR2 SYDVKM.

The V call is TRBV7-3, the J call TRBJ1-1; 8 nucleotides line up with TRBD1. The germline gives CDR1 SGHTA, CDR2 FQGTGA. CDR3 length: 13 amino acids. The trim removed 5 bases at V and 4 bases at J, leaving 3 bases unmatched. The DNA for the CDR3 is TGTGCCAGCAGCAGAGGACAGGGCACTGAAGCTTTCTTT. Translation: CASSRGQGTEAFF.

This clone was seen just once. The J gene is TRBJ1-5, the V gene TRBV7-2, with 8 nucleotides matching TRBD1. The CDR3 length is 17 residues. CDR1 SGHTA and CDR2 FQGNSA come from the germline V gene. Unmatched junction bases numbered 9, after V lost 1 base and J lost 4 bases. The CDR3 region is CASSLGGQEQTNQPQHF. CDR3 sequence (DNA): TGTGCCAGCAGCTTAGGGGGACAGGAGCAAACTAATCAGCCCCAGCATTTT.

The V gene is TRBV5-1, the J gene TRBJ2-7, with D maybe TRBD2 (6 bases). Per the germline V gene, CDR1 is SGHRS and CDR2 is YFSETQ. The CDR3 consists of 13 residues. The V and J ends lost 7 bases and 0 bases respectively, with 11 bases between them. The CDR3 region is CASGGISSYEQYF. The CDR3 DNA reads as TGCGCCAGCGGCGGGATCTCCTCCTACGAGCAGTACTTC.

This rearrangement joins TRBV19 to TRBJ1-5, with a tentative D call TRBD1 (5 bases). The CDR3 totals 13 residues. With 7 bases removed from V and 3 bases from J, the gap between germline ends came to 10 bases. CDR1 LNHDA and CDR2 SQIVND come from the germline V gene (reference sequence). Here the CDR3 DNA reads TGTGCCAGTAAATCAGGGCCCAATCAGCCCCAGCATTTT. Translation gives CASKSGPNQPQHF.

This chain uses TRBV6-5 with TRBJ1-1; D may be TRBD1 (5 bases). The CDR3 spans 13 residues. Deletions cut 2 bases from V and 3 bases from J, with 7 bases between. The germline CDR1 and CDR2 sequences are MNHEY and SVGAGI. Written as DNA, the CDR3 is TGTGCCAGCAGTTACGGGGCGGACACTGAAGCTTTCTTT. This encodes CASSYGADTEAFF.

This chain uses TRBV4-2 with TRBJ2-3; D is undetermined. Germline V CDR1 and CDR2: LGHNA, YNFKEQ. The CDR3 is 15 amino acids. The V end lost 3 bases, the J end lost 5 bases, and 15 bases lay between the germline ends. Written as DNA, the CDR3 is TGTGCCAGCAGCCACGATAGCCAGTGGGGAGATACGCAGTATTTT. Translation: CASSHDSQWGDTQYF.

This chain uses TRBV6-5 with TRBJ2-1; weak D call: TRBD2 (6 bases). The CDR3 is 15 amino acids. CDR1 is MNHEY, CDR2 SVGAGI, per germline. Trimming cost V 4 bases and J 5 bases, with 15 bases left between them. The CDR3 region has the DNA TGTGCCAGCAGTTCCGTAGCGGACCCCAACAATGAGCAGTTCTTC. Its protein product is CASSSVADPNNEQFF.